This is a list of T cell receptor beta chains from one sample in a study of T cell repertoires in cytomegalovirus infection. Their antigens remain unidentified. From the reads, TCRdb called clonotypes with MiXCR, one entry per CDR3 protein. The sample yields approximately 70,000 distinct CDR3 sequences, more than 20% seen once. Sequencing was carried out using PBMCs, sequenced either directly or after in vitro stimulation (not recorded which). The receptors shown here come from a human donor in good health (CMV status not recorded). Some clones in this sample may be carry-over from other donors' samples. Both conserved end residues are part of each CDR3. Each record gives: J gene, clone size, V gene, D gene, CDR3 DNA, CDR3 protein. The D gene is left open where the match is weak. Clone size, where shown, is once, few, many, or a class for clones that have expanded.

>TRBJ2-5|few|TRBV24-1|.
TGTGCCACCAGTGAAGCAGGTCGGGAAGAGACCCAGTACTTC
CATSEAGREETQYF
>TRBJ2-1|many|TRBV6-2/TRBV6-3|TRBD1
TGTGCCAGCAGTCCCCAGGGGGCTTACAATGAGCAGTTCTTC
CASSPQGAYNEQFF
>TRBJ2-5|.|TRBV7-7|TRBD1
TGTGCTAGTCGCGCAACCGGACAGGGCCAAGAGACCCAGTACTTC
CASRATGQGQETQYF
>TRBJ2-7|many|TRBV7-9|TRBD1
TGTGCCAGCAGCGTGACAGGGACATCCTACGAGCAGTACTTC
CASSVTGTSYEQYF
>TRBJ2-6|.|TRBV7-2|.
TGTGCCAGCAGCCTAAAAGGGGGAAGTGGGGCCAACGTCCTGACTTTC
CASSLKGGSGANVLTF
>TRBJ2-3|.|TRBV10-3|TRBD2
TGTGCCATCAGCGTAGCGGGAAGCACAGATACGCAGTATTTT
CAISVAGSTDTQYF
>TRBJ2-7|.|TRBV4-2|TRBD1
TGTGCCAGCAGCCAAGAGGAGACACAGGGGTACGGGCAGTACTTC
CASSQEETQGYGQYF
>TRBJ2-3|few|TRBV5-1|.
TGCGCCAGCAGCCCCGGGGCAGGGATGGGCACAGATACGCAGTATTTT
CASSPGAGMGTDTQYF
>TRBJ1-2|.|TRBV29-1|.
TGCAGCGTTGAACAGGGTGGTAACTATGGCTACACCTTC
CSVEQGGNYGYTF
>TRBJ2-5|once|TRBV2|.
TGTGCCAGCAGTGAAGAACAGAACTTCCAAGAGACCCAGTACTTC
CASSEEQNFQETQYF
>TRBJ2-4|.|TRBV7-4|.
TGTGCCAGCAGCCCGCTGGGTAGCGGAGACATTCAGTACTTC
CASSPLGSGDIQYF
>TRBJ2-7|few|TRBV12-3/TRBV12-4|.
TGTGCCAGCAGCAACCTAGCGCTCCACGAGCAGTACTTC
CASSNLALHEQYF
>TRBJ1-5|.|TRBV19|.
TGTGCCAGTAGTAGTGGAGGGGTCCGCAATCAGCCCCAGCATTTT
CASSSGGVRNQPQHF
>TRBJ1-2|few|TRBV19|.
TGTGCCAGTACCAATCCCAACTATGGCTACACCTTC
CASTNPNYGYTF
>TRBJ2-2|.|TRBV6-6|.
TGTGCCAGCAGAACGGGACTCATCCCGATTTTT
CASRTGLIPIF
>TRBJ1-1|.|TRBV27|TRBD1
TGTGCCAGCAGTTCCCCGGGACAGAATTATCCTAACACTGAAGCTTTCTTT
CASSSPGQNYPNTEAFF
>TRBJ2-2|few|TRBV7-9|.
TGTGCCAGCAGCTTATCAGGGGATTCCACCGGGGAGCTGTTTTTT
CASSLSGDSTGELFF
>TRBJ2-2|.|TRBV10-3|.
TGTGCCATCAGTCCCTTGACAGCGAACACCGGGGAGCTGTTTTTT
CAISPLTANTGELFF
>TRBJ2-7|few|TRBV7-6|TRBD2
TGTGCCAGCAGCTTTGGTCGGGAGGTGTACGAGCAGTACTTC
CASSFGREVYEQYF
>TRBJ2-3|many|TRBV6-1|TRBD2
TGTGCCAGCAGTGCGGCAGCGGGAGGGCCTGGCACAGATACGCAGTATTTT
CASSAAAGGPGTDTQYF
>TRBJ2-7|once|TRBV12-3/TRBV12-4|TRBD1
TGTGCCAGCAGTAGAACAGGGGGCGGCGGTGGCGAGCAGTACTTC
CASSRTGGGGGEQYF
>TRBJ2-2|.|TRBV7-2|.
TGTGCCAGCAGCTTAGGGCAGCGCGGCGGGGAGCTGTTTTTT
CASSLGQRGGELFF
>TRBJ1-4|many|TRBV12-3/TRBV12-4|.
TGTGCCAGCAGTTTAACAACTAATGAAAAACTGTTTTTT
CASSLTTNEKLFF
>TRBJ2-3|.|TRBV12-3/TRBV12-4|.
TGTGCCAGCAGTTTGGCCCCAGGGCAGGTTGGTCGGGATACGCAGTATTTT
CASSLAPGQVGRDTQYF
>TRBJ2-3|many|TRBV6-2/TRBV6-3|.
TGTGCCAGCAGAAAGCGAGGCAGGGCCGATACGCAGTATTTT
CASRKRGRADTQYF
>TRBJ1-5|few|TRBV12-3/TRBV12-4|TRBD1
TGTGCCAGCAGCCCTAGGACAGGGGGCTTCAATCAGCCCCAGCATTTT
CASSPRTGGFNQPQHF
>TRBJ2-5|.|TRBV6-6|.
TGTGCCAGCAGTTACTCCGCAGGGGCTACGGAGACCCAGTACTTC
CASSYSAGATETQYF
>TRBJ2-4|.|TRBV20-1|TRBD2
TGCAGTGCTAGAGATCCGAGCGGGGACAAAAACATTCAGTACTTC
CSARDPSGDKNIQYF
>TRBJ2-1|many|TRBV7-2|TRBD1
TGTGCCAGCAGCTTCCTGCCGGGACAGGATAATGAGCAGTTCTTC
CASSFLPGQDNEQFF
>TRBJ2-7|many|TRBV7-2|.
TGTGCCAGCCCCGCCCCAGCATCTTGGTCCTACGAGCAGTACTTC
CASPAPASWSYEQYF
>TRBJ2-1|few|TRBV10-3|.
TGTGCCACGGGGGACAGGGGGAAGAGACTAGCGGGATTAAGCTCCTACAATGAGCAGTTCTTC
CATGDRGKRLAGLSSYNEQFF
>TRBJ2-2|few|TRBV7-3|.
TGTGCCAGCAGCTTACTAGCGAACACCGGGGAGCTGTTTTTT
CASSLLANTGELFF
>TRBJ1-5|many|TRBV7-2|.
TGTGCCAGCAGCTTAGATCAGGCAGGGAACCATCAGCCCCAGCATTTT
CASSLDQAGNHQPQHF